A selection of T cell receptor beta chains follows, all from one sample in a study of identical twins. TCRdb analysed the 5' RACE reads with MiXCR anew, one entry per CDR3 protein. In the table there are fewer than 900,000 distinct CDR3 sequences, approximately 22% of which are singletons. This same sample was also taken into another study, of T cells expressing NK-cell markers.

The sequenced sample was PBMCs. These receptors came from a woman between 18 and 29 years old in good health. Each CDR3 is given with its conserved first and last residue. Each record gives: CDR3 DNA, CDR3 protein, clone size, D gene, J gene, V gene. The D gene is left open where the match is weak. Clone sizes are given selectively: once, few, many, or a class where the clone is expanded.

TGCGCCAGCAGCCAACTCACAGGTCAGCCCCAGCATTTT,CASSQLTGQPQHF,few,.,TRBJ1-5,TRBV4-3
TGTGCCAGCAGCCCTCGGGCCGTTCTGGGGACGCAGTATTTT,CASSPRAVLGTQYF,few,.,TRBJ2-3,TRBV9
TGTGCCAGCAGCCAAGAAGGTGGCAGCTACCCCTACGAGCAGTACTTC,CASSQEGGSYPYEQYF,few,.,TRBJ2-7,TRBV3-1
TGCAGCGTTGTGGGGGGGAGGGAGCAGTACTTC,CSVVGGREQYF,many,TRBD2,TRBJ2-7,TRBV29-1
TGTGCCAGCAGTTTTAGCGTGGCAGTCTATGGCTACACCTTC,CASSFSVAVYGYTF,few,.,TRBJ1-2,TRBV12-3/TRBV12-4
TGTGCTAGCAGCTCGACAGCGGGGGCGAACACCGGGGAGCTGTTTTTT,CASSSTAGANTGELFF,.,TRBD2,TRBJ2-2,TRBV7-7
TGTGCCTGGAGTGATAACACAGATACGCAGTATTTT,CAWSDNTDTQYF,.,.,TRBJ2-3,TRBV30
TGCGCCAGCAGCTCCGGGGGCGGCGTCCAAGAGACCCAGTACTTC,CASSSGGGVQETQYF,.,.,TRBJ2-5,TRBV5-1
TGTGCCACCAGCAGGAAGAGGGTGGGGAACACCGGGGAGCTGTTTTTT,CATSRKRVGNTGELFF,.,.,TRBJ2-2,TRBV15
TGTGCCTTTTCCGGGACTAAGGTGCCGTTCTTC,CAFSGTKVPFF,.,TRBD2,TRBJ2-1,TRBV30
TGCAGCGTTGGGGGTAATAGCAATCAGCCCCAGCATTTT,CSVGGNSNQPQHF,few,.,TRBJ1-5,TRBV29-1
TGTGCCAGCAGTTTATGGGGACAGGGGTACGAGCAGTACTTC,CASSLWGQGYEQYF,many,TRBD1,TRBJ2-7,TRBV12-3/TRBV12-4
TGTGCCAGCAGCCAAGACTGGCCAACCGGGCTACCAGATACGCAGTATTTT,CASSQDWPTGLPDTQYF,few,.,TRBJ2-3,TRBV14
TGTGCCAGCAGCTCGGGCTCGCCGCAGTACTTC,CASSSGSPQYF,few,.,TRBJ2-7,TRBV12-3/TRBV12-4
TGCAGCGTCCCCGGACAGGGCCATGGCTACACCTTC,CSVPGQGHGYTF,.,TRBD1,TRBJ1-2,TRBV29-1
TGTGCCATCAGTGAGTCCCAGGACAGCTCCTACGAGCAGTACTTC,CAISESQDSSYEQYF,few,.,TRBJ2-7,TRBV10-3
TGTGCCAGCAGCTCGCTAGCGGGAGGAATTACAGATACGCAGTATTTT,CASSSLAGGITDTQYF,.,TRBD2,TRBJ2-3,TRBV9
TGTGCCAGCAGCTTTGAACTCCCGATGTTT,CASSFELPMF,.,.,TRBJ2-2,TRBV7-9
TGTGCCAGCCTAGGGGGGGGGCAATCCCTCAATGAGCAGTTCTTC,CASLGGGQSLNEQFF,few,.,TRBJ2-1,TRBV12-3/TRBV12-4
TGTGCCAGCAGCGTAATTGATACCCTGACCTACGAGCAGTACTTC,CASSVIDTLTYEQYF,.,.,TRBJ2-7,TRBV9
TGTGCCACCAGTGTTACTAGCGGGAGGGCCGGTAAAGATACGCAGTATTTT,CATSVTSGRAGKDTQYF,few,TRBD2,TRBJ2-3,TRBV24-1
TGTGCCAGCAGCTTGAAGGTCTGGCAAACGATCCACGAGCAGTACTTC,CASSLKVWQTIHEQYF,few,.,TRBJ2-7,TRBV5-5
TGTGCCAGCAGCGGAGGGGGGACCCAGTACTTC,CASSGGGTQYF,many,.,TRBJ2-5,TRBV6-5
TGCGCCAGCAGCTTGGCCCGAGGGTCCTGGGGGGACAATGAGCAGTTCTTC,CASSLARGSWGDNEQFF,.,.,TRBJ2-1,TRBV5-1
TGCAGTGCTACAGGGAAGGTCGGCTACGAGCAGTACTTC,CSATGKVGYEQYF,.,.,TRBJ2-7,TRBV20-1
TGTGCCAGCAGCCAAGGGGCAGGGAATCAGCCCCAGCATTTT,CASSQGAGNQPQHF,few,.,TRBJ1-5,TRBV3-1
TGTGCCAGCCGACAAGGGCGGGTACAGCCCCAGCATTTT,CASRQGRVQPQHF,.,.,TRBJ1-5,TRBV12-3/TRBV12-4
TGTGCCAGCAACCAAGCGCTACATGAGCAGTTCTTC,CASNQALHEQFF,.,.,TRBJ2-1,TRBV2